The source of this T cell receptor (beta chain) is a study of blood T cell repertoires in COVID-19. Study as a whole: The United States, Italy and Spain were the sources of the acute and convalescent COVID-19 samples. T cells, B-cell-depleted T cells, or PBMCs provided the cDNA or gDNA that served as material.

Germline assignment: CDR1 MDHEN and CDR2 SYDVKM. The V end lost 11 bases, the J end lost 4 bases, and 14 bases lay between the germline ends. The CDR3 consists of 12 residues. In the original processing: Estimated nucleated cell counts came from reference gene primer amplification. The method was immunoSEQ multiplex PCR; TCRdb's version includes in-frame clones alone and lacks a portion of them. The DNA gave D and trimming, while V, J and clone size come from that table. The sample lists under 200,000 clones; 84% were seen once. Cohort placement rested on clinical history that participants reported themselves.

Material for sequencing was PBMCs or T cells enriched from blood (not recorded which). The receptor was derived from a woman aged 25 to 45 who had been exposed to COVID-19. The chain combines TRBV28 with TRBJ1-2, with D hard to call. The CDR3 spells CAVAVSSYGYTF. The CDR3 bases are TGTGCCGTCGCCGTATCTAGCTATGGCTACACCTTC.